Following are 23 T cell receptor beta chains from one sample sequenced in a study of T cell repertoires in cytomegalovirus infection. TCRdb redid the calling of the reads with MiXCR, one entry per CDR3 protein. The data show 150,000 to 200,000 distinct CDR3 sequences, under 15% seen once. Sequencing input: PBMCs. These receptors were obtained from a human donor in good health (CMV status not recorded). Some clones in this sample may be carry-over from other donors' samples.

This clonotype was seen repeatedly, ten times or more. V gene TRBV28 combines with J gene TRBJ2-2, with 7 bases fitting TRBD2. This CDR3 is 14 amino acids long. J gave up 4 bases and V 2 bases, and 1 base lay outside the gene matches. Germline CDR1 reads MDHEN; CDR2 reads SYDVKM. In nucleotides, the CDR3 is TGTGCCAGCAGTTTACGACTAGCCACCGGGGAGCTGTTTTTT. Translation: CASSLRLATGELFF.

This clonotype was seen many times. The chain combines TRBV7-2 with TRBJ2-7; D gene ambiguous. The CDR3 is 14 amino acids. V shed 4 bases and J shed 5 bases, with 15 bases lying between them. Germline CDR1 SGHTA, CDR2 FQGNSA. The DNA of the CDR3 is TGTGCCAGCAGCTCCCTCTACGCTGGGAACGAGCAGTACTTC. This gives the protein CASSSLYAGNEQYF. Full variable domain (outside the CDR3, taken from reference TRBV7-2 and TRBJ2-7): GAGVSQSPSNKVTEKGKDVELRCDPISGHTALYWYRQSLGQGLEFLIYFQGNSAPDKSGLPSDRFSAERTGGSVSTLTIQRTQQEDSAVYLCASSSLYAGNEQYFGPGTRLTVT.

In its sample, this clonotype was seen a few times. The chain couples TRBV18 to TRBJ2-6, with D unresolved. This CDR3 region has 19 residues. Germline values: CDR1 KGHSH, CDR2 LQKENI. V was cut by 1 base and J by 0 bases, with 16 bases left in between. This chain's CDR3 is CASSPLIFSMSSGANVLTF. The CDR3 DNA sequence: TGTGCCAGCTCACCACTCATTTTCTCGATGTCCTCTGGGGCCAACGTCCTGACTTTC.

There are a few counts of this clonotype. The genes are TRBV20-1 and TRBJ2-3; tentatively, D is TRBD2 (5 bases). V gave up 6 bases and J gave up 5 bases, with 15 bases separating them. This CDR3 region has 13 residues. Germline lookup yields CDR1 DFQATT and CDR2 SNEGSKA (reference sequence). CDR3 sequence reads: CSAQSGNQDTQYF. Written as DNA, the CDR3 is TGCAGTGCCCAAAGCGGAAACCAAGATACGCAGTATTTT.

The genes are TRBV12-3 or TRBV12-4 and TRBJ2-1, with 8 bases aligning to TRBD2. CDR3 size: 18 residues. V was clipped by 8 bases and J by 9 bases; unmatched bases: 24. CDR3 coding DNA: TGTGCCAGCCTCAAAACCCCCCTACGGAGGGGACTAGGTGTTGAGCAGTTCTTC. This encodes CASLKTPLRRGLGVEQFF.

This clonotype has ten or more counts. This chain links TRBV7-6 with TRBJ1-1; D gene unclear. This CDR3 is built from 15 residues. With 0 bases removed from V and 0 bases from J, the gap between germline ends came to 8 bases. Germline-derived CDR1 and CDR2 are SGHVS and FNYEAQ. CDR3 bases: TGTGCCAGCAGCTTAGCCAAACATATGAACACTGAAGCTTTCTTT. This encodes CASSLAKHMNTEAFF.

The chain joins TRBV3-1 to TRBJ2-5; D not certain. The CDR3 consists of 14 residues. Trimming stripped 0 bases from V and 0 bases from J, with 5 bases between. Germline CDR1 and CDR2: LGHDT and YNNKEL (reference sequence). The CDR3 sequence is CASSQEPNQETQYF. The CDR3 coding sequence is TGTGCCAGCAGCCAAGAACCGAACCAAGAGACCCAGTACTTC.

This clonotype has at least ten counts. In DNA, the CDR3 is TGTGCCAGCAGTTTACAACTGGCGGCTCGTAGCACAGATACGCAGTATTTT. It specifies CASSLQLAARSTDTQYF. This chain connects TRBV12-3 or TRBV12-4 to TRBJ2-3, with D uncertain. V was pared by 2 bases and J by 0 bases, with 15 bases between. This CDR3 contains 17 residues.

This clonotype was seen more than once but under ten times. This sequence joins TRBV7-3 and TRBJ1-1; 7 bases map to TRBD1. Germline V lookup: CDR1 SGHTA, CDR2 FQGTGA. The length of the CDR3 is 13 residues. With 2 bases clipped from V and 8 bases from J, the junction kept 5 bases outside the gene matches. The CDR3 protein is CASSLGPGQEAFF. The DNA for the CDR3 is TGTGCCAGCAGCTTAGGCCCGGGACAGGAAGCTTTCTTT.

This clonotype showed up many times. This chain links TRBV19 with TRBJ2-2, with unresolved D. The germline V gene has CDR1 LNHDA and CDR2 SQIVND (reference sequence). Trimming cost V 3 bases and J 1 base, with 9 bases left between them. This CDR3 region has 15 residues. Written as DNA, the CDR3 is TGTGCCAGTAGTATGGGGTACAGGAACACCGGGGAGCTGTTTTTT. Its translation is CASSMGYRNTGELFF.

This clonotype was recorded many times. The CDR3 region has the DNA TGTGCCAGCAGCTTTAGTGGAACTAGCGGGGAAAACGAGCAGTACTTC. It is translated as CASSFSGTSGENEQYF. The chain carries TRBV7-2 and TRBJ2-7, with 10 bases fitting TRBD2. V trimming: 3 bases; J trimming: 5 bases; junction bases outside the gene matches: 10. The germline V gene has CDR1 SGHTA and CDR2 FQGNSA. This CDR3 has 16 amino acids.

The V gene is TRBV24-1, the J gene TRBJ2-3; D gene ambiguous. The germline V gene has CDR1 KGHDR and CDR2 SFDVKD. V was pared by 1 base and J by 6 bases, with 4 bases between. The CDR3 sequence is 12 residues long. DNA for the CDR3: TGTGCCACCAGTGATTTTACGGATACGCAGTATTTT. Residues: CATSDFTDTQYF.

V is TRBV6-2 or TRBV6-3 and J is TRBJ2-7; possible D gene TRBD2, 6 bases. Per germline, CDR1 MNHEY and CDR2 SVGEGT. The CDR3 has 16 residues. V shed 3 bases and J shed 1 base, with 16 bases lying between them. The DNA of the CDR3 is TGTGCCAGCAGTTATGAAGGCTGGACTAAATCCTACGAGCAGTACTTC. As protein: CASSYEGWTKSYEQYF.

This clonotype was observed a few times. V usage is TRBV7-9 and J usage is TRBJ2-4, with TRBD2 matching over 11 bases. This CDR3 comprises 18 residues. The ends lost 2 bases at V and 4 bases at J; junction bases unmatched: 10. Germline V CDR1 and CDR2: SEHNR, FQNEAQ (reference sequence). CDR3 DNA sequence: TGTGCCAGCAGCTTACCCCCTCGACTAGCGGGAAAGAAAAACATTCAGTACTTC. Amino acid sequence: CASSLPPRLAGKKNIQYF.

The chain is built from TRBV30 and TRBJ2-3, with 8 bases aligning to TRBD1. CDR3 length: 16 amino acids. The germline V gene has CDR1 GTSNPN and CDR2 SVGIG (reference sequence). V dropped 1 base and J dropped 1; count of bases not matched to a gene: 7. The CDR3 nucleotides are TGTGCCTGGAGTGGCGACCGGGACAGGCGCACAGATACGCAGTATTTT. It yields the protein CAWSGDRDRRTDTQYF.

V and J are TRBV27 and TRBJ2-1, with no clear D. Germline V gene lookup returns CDR1 MNHEY and CDR2 SMNVEV (reference sequence). The CDR3 totals 16 residues. V lost 2 bases to trimming and J lost 6 bases, with 17 bases between them. The CDR3 here is CASSLIVGPFGNEQFF. Here the CDR3 DNA reads TGTGCCAGCAGTTTAATAGTCGGTCCGTTTGGCAATGAGCAGTTCTTC.

This clonotype was seen a few times. V usage is TRBV20-1 and J usage is TRBJ1-2; no clear D gene. Germline CDR1 reads DFQATT; CDR2 reads SNEGSKA (reference sequence). This CDR3 spans 12 amino acids. Deletions cut 5 bases from V and 10 bases from J, with 17 bases between. Written as DNA, the CDR3 is TGCAGTGCTGGTCCCGAAGGCTGGGACTACACCTTC. This gives the protein CSAGPEGWDYTF.

This rearrangement joins TRBV5-1 to TRBJ2-2; D gene unclear. The CDR3 is 12 residues long. Germline V gene data show CDR1 as SGHRS and CDR2 as YFSETQ. Trimming removed 7 bases at V and 6 bases at J, with 10 bases between. The CDR3 region is CASCPLAGELFF. CDR3 in DNA: TGCGCCAGCTGCCCCCTGGCCGGGGAGCTGTTTTTT.

This clonotype was detected ten times or more. This chain connects TRBV11-2 to TRBJ2-3; the D is unclear. The CDR3 runs to 11 residues. The V end was cut by 8 bases, the J end by 5 bases, with 8 bases between. Per the germline V gene, CDR1 is SGHAT and CDR2 is FQNNGV. The CDR3 here is CASGPGDTQYF. The CDR3 DNA sequence: TGTGCCAGCGGACCGGGAGATACGCAGTATTTT. Looking up the rest from reference TRBV11-2 and TRBJ2-3 gives the full variable domain: EAGVAQSPRYKIIEKRQSVAFWCNPISGHATLYWYQQILGQGPKLLIQFQNNGVVDDSQLPKDRFSAERLKGVDSTLKIQPAKLEDSAVYLCASGPGDTQYFGPGTRLTVL.

This rearrangement joins TRBV7-9 to TRBJ1-6; D is perhaps TRBD1 (5 bases). Looked up from germline, CDR1 is SEHNR and CDR2 is FQNEAQ (reference sequence). The V gene lost 5 bases and the J gene lost 12 bases, with 17 bases spanning the gap. The CDR3 contains 14 residues. The CDR3 DNA is TGTGCCAGCAGCCCGGGGGTAGGGGAATTACCCCTCCACTTT. It yields the protein CASSPGVGELPLHF. Full variable domain (rest looked up from reference TRBV7-9 and TRBJ1-6): DTGVSQNPRHKITKRGQNVTFRCDPISEHNRLYWYRQTLGQGPEFLTYFQNEAQLEKSRLLSDRFSAERPKGSFSTLEIQRTEQGDSAMYLCASSPGVGELPLHFGNGTRLTVT.

This clonotype has at least ten counts. V gene TRBV2 combines with J gene TRBJ2-3; no clear D. The CDR3 is 13 amino acids. The V and J ends lost 10 bases and 2 bases respectively, with 13 bases between them. Looked up from germline, CDR1 is SNHLY and CDR2 is FYNNEI. The chain's CDR3 is CATHSNPTDTQYF. The DNA of the CDR3 is TGTGCCACGCACTCGAACCCCACAGATACGCAGTATTTT.

The chain couples TRBV20-1 to TRBJ2-7; 10 bases line up with TRBD1. CDR3 length equals 14 residues. CDR1 is DFQATT and CDR2 is SNEGSKA in the germline V gene (reference sequence). V lost 7 bases to trimming and J lost 4 bases; unmatched junction nucleotides: 10. The CDR3 bases are TGCAGTGGCACGCACCGGGACAGGGGTTACGAGCAGTACTTC. Its translation is CSGTHRDRGYEQYF.

The table lists this clonotype with a few counts. The chain employs TRBV6-6 and TRBJ1-1, with TRBD1 matching 8 bases. This CDR3 has 13 amino acids. Germline V gene data show CDR1 as MNHNY and CDR2 as SVGAGI (reference sequence). The V segment lost 5 bases and the J segment 7 bases; nucleotides outside the gene matches: 6. The CDR3 DNA is TGTGCCAGCAGTCAGCGGGACAGGAGTGAAGCTTTCTTT. It codes for CASSQRDRSEAFF.